The 9 T cell receptor beta chains below all came from one sample that was sequenced in a study of tissue T cells after allogeneic stem cell transplantation. Sequenced by immunoSEQ multiplex PCR; TCRdb stores in-frame clones only, minus some. The sample includes 4,300 or so clones, approximately 31% seen only once; the top ten take roughly 9.6%. The time point denotes: mouse harvest day 14 after allogeneic transplant. Tail vein injection delivered 10^7 T-cell-depleted bone marrow cells and 10^6 splenic CD5+ T cells. Sequencing input: skin. The receptors were sampled from a female BALB/c mouse given C57BL/6 T cells with graft-versus-host disease after an allogeneic hematopoietic cell transplant.

This clone was counted between two and nine times. The DNA is left out, because the CDR3 cannot be placed on it with certainty; the CDR3 is given as TCRdb lists it. The listed genes are named as in mouse. The CDR3 reads CSSSQWGSGTGQLYF. The J gene is TRBJ2-2, the V gene TRBV23. CDR1 KGHTA and CDR2 FQNQQP come from the germline V gene. The CDR3 extends over 15 residues, inclusive of both ends.

This clone was detected a few times. Each gene name is a mouse one. The CDR3 end lies 1 residue beyond the end of the read and is filled in from the germline J gene. The chain uses TRBV23 and TRBJ1-3; whether TRBD1, the table's D call, matches the DNA was not checked. Germline V gives CDR1 KGHTA, CDR2 FQNQQP. This CDR3 has 15 amino acids. CDR3 DNA (partial): TGCTCCAGCAGTCCTACAGGTATTTCTGGAAATACGCTCTAT. This gives the protein CSSSPTGISGNTLY. The full CDR3 protein reads CSSSPTGISGNTLYF.

This clone appeared a few times. Mouse gene names apply. The CDR3 is cut off 1 residue early in the read; its end comes from the germline J gene. The chain carries TRBV31 and TRBJ2-5; D tentatively fits TRBD1 or TRBD2 (5 bases each). The V end lost 0 bases, the J end lost 4 bases, and 5 bases lay between the germline ends. Germline assignment: CDR1 GKSSPN and CDR2 SITVG. The CDR3 sequence is 12 residues long. The covered CDR3 bases are TGTGCCTGGAGTCTGGGGGAAGACACCCAGTAC. Its translation is CAWSLGEDTQY. The CDR3 as a whole reads CAWSLGEDTQYF.

As concerns this clone: Gene names refer to mouse genes. The read gets to within 1 residue of the CDR3 end, and the germline J gene fills in the rest. This chain joins TRBV19 and TRBJ1-6; unclear D gene. TRBJ1-6 belongs to the ORF category, with a function that is uncertain. V lost 3 bases and J lost 3, with 4 bases in between. Germline CDR1 FNHDT, CDR2 SITEND (reference sequence). The CDR3 has 13 residues. The CDR3 loop is CASSTYYNSPLYF. CDR3 DNA, as far as it was read: TGTGCCAGCAGTACGTACTATAATTCGCCCCTCTAC.

This clone has just one count. Mouse gene names apply. The read halts 1 residue ahead of the CDR3 end, with the missing end drawn from the germline J gene. The chain employs TRBV19 and TRBJ1-1; 7 positions match TRBD1. Unmatched junction bases numbered 1, after V lost 5 bases and J lost 0 bases. Germline CDR1 is FNHDT and CDR2 is SITEND (reference sequence). The CDR3 spans 13 residues. The sequenced part of the CDR3 DNA is TGTGCCAGCAGGGGGACAGCAAACACAGAAGTCTTC. It translates to CASRGTANTEVF. The entire CDR3 is CASRGTANTEVFF.

Comment on this clone: Mouse names are used for the genes. The CDR3 end is not reached by the read, which stops 1 residue before it; the germline J gene fills it in. This rearrangement joins TRBV16 to TRBJ1-1; D is ambiguous. This CDR3 has 13 residues. Germline V gives CDR1 SGHSA, CDR2 FRNQAP. Trimming took off 1 base at V and 1 base at J, with 4 bases between the two ends. CDR3 amino acids: CASSLVGNTEVFF. The sequenced part of the CDR3 DNA is TGTGCAAGCAGCTTAGTCGGGAACACAGAAGTCTTC.

This clone was detected a few times. These gene names are mouse names. The missing CDR3 end, 1 residue past where the read stops, is filled in from the germline J gene. The J gene is TRBJ2-7, the V gene TRBV13-2; unclear D gene. V was trimmed by 5 bases and J by 0 bases, leaving 6 bases between them. The CDR3 length is 12 residues. In germline, CDR1 is NNHNN, CDR2 SYGAGS (reference sequence). The sequenced part of the CDR3 DNA is TGTGCCAGCGGGGGTAGCTCCTATGAACAGTAC. Translating gives CASGGSSYEQY. The entire CDR3 protein reads CASGGSSYEQYF.

Note on this clone: The listed genes are named as in mouse. Read coverage stops 1 residue before the CDR3 terminus; the germline J gene supplies the remainder. The chain combines TRBV13-2 with TRBJ2-7; D possibly corresponds to TRBD2 (6 bases). The V and J ends lost 6 bases and 0 bases respectively, with 10 bases between them. The CDR3 contains 13 residues. Germline lookup yields CDR1 NNHNN and CDR2 SYGAGS (reference sequence). Incomplete CDR3 DNA: TGTGCCAGCGCGACTGGTAGCTCCTATGAACAGTAC. Amino acids: CASATGSSYEQY. The CDR3 in its entirety is CASATGSSYEQYF.

This clone has only a few counts. Genes here carry mouse names. The observed sequence ends 1 residue before the CDR3 terminus, with the missing tail filled in from the germline J gene. The rearrangement joins TRBV26 to TRBJ2-4; D possibly corresponds to TRBD1 (7 bases). The germline V and J ends were trimmed by 3 bases and 2 bases, with 15 bases remaining between them. Germline CDR1 and CDR2: KGHPV and FQNQEV (reference sequence). This CDR3 contains 16 residues. The CDR3 spells CASSLGGGGLQNTLYF. The DNA read from the CDR3 is TGTGCCAGCAGTCTAGGGGGCGGGGGTCTTCAAAACACCTTGTAC.